Shown below are 12 T cell receptor beta chains from a single sample sequenced in a study of T cell clonality in common variable immunodeficiency (dated by TCRdb to between 2015 and 2017). Summary of the overall study and its limitations: CVID TCRbeta sequences reportedly showed fewer deletions and N-nucleotide insertions and lacked highly modified clones with 13 or more V deletions.

The receptor library was made with the immunoSEQ multiplex PCR assay. Drawn from immuneACCESS, this table holds only the in-frame rearrangements with V and J called that TCRdb kept. Clones are partly lost; checked studies trace under half to an unresolved V gene and leave the rest unexplained. This sample shows 15,000 to 20,000 clones, and none of them turns up only once. About 6.3% of the sample rests with the top ten. No cognate antigen is known for these TCRs. The sample was peripheral blood mononuclear cells. The receptors were gathered from a human donor with common variable immunodeficiency.

This clone was counted between two and nine times. A read error may account for a junction end that differs from germline. The CDR3 end is not reached by the read, which stops 3 residues before it; the germline J gene fills it in. V is TRBV7-2 and J is TRBJ2-7, with D possibly TRBD1 on 6 matching bases. Germline V CDR1 and CDR2: SGHTA, FQGNSA. The CDR3 consists of 14 residues. The covered CDR3 bases are TGTGCCAGCAGTTTAGACAGGAGCTCCTACGAG. Translating it yields CASSLDRSSYE. The complete CDR3 protein is CASSLDRSSYEQYF.

This clone was seen more than once but under ten times. The CDR3 goes on 3 residues after the read ends, and that part is filled in from the germline J gene. V usage is TRBV30 and J usage is TRBJ1-3; D possibly corresponds to TRBD1 (6 bases). V was shortened by 1 base and J by 4 bases, with 17 bases between the two germline ends. The CDR3 loop spans 16 amino acids. Per germline, CDR1 GTSNPN and CDR2 SVGIG (reference sequence). CDR3 loop: CAWSGVGGLGGNTIYF. The CDR3 DNA, read in part, is TGTGCCTGGAGTGGGGTCGGGGGGCTAGGGGGAAACACC.

The sample holds a few counts of this clone. The CDR3 extends 3 residues past the end of the read, so its final part is completed from the germline J gene. The rearrangement links TRBV2 to TRBJ1-2, with unresolved D. Germline values: CDR1 SNHLY, CDR2 FYNNEI. This CDR3 is built from 12 residues. Here the CDR3 reads CASSGEGIGYTF. The CDR3 DNA, read in part, is TGTGCCAGCAGTGGTGAGGGCATAGGC.

This clone has at least ten counts. At one end, the junction sequence differs from germline, possibly due to a read error. Sequencing ends 3 residues short of the CDR3 end; the germline J gene provides the rest. J is TRBJ1-2 and V is TRBV4-2, with unresolved D. The CDR3 is made up of 15 amino acids. Germline V lookup: CDR1 LGHNA, CDR2 YNFKEQ. The CDR3 reads CASSQDATTYAGYTF. The DNA read from the CDR3 is TGCGCCAGCAGCCAAGATGCGACAACCTATGCTGGC.

A word on this clone: The read terminates 3 residues before the CDR3 end, so the remaining end is supplied by the germline J gene. The chain combines TRBV2 with TRBJ2-7, with 8 bases matching TRBD1. The V gene end was trimmed by 5 bases and the J gene end by 2 bases; junction bases not matched to a gene: 8. Per germline, CDR1 SNHLY and CDR2 FYNNEI. CDR3 length equals 15 residues. Partial CDR3 DNA: TGTGCCAGCAGTTCCGACAGGGGTATCGCCTACGAG. Protein sequence: CASSSDRGIAYE. The CDR3, in full, reads CASSSDRGIAYEQYF.

As for this clone: The read falls 3 residues short of the CDR3 end, and the missing part is taken from the germline J gene. The rearrangement joins TRBV19 to TRBJ1-1; D is unclear. CDR1 and CDR2 from the germline V gene are LNHDA and SQIVND (reference sequence). The ends were cut back, 4 bases at V and 0 bases at J, with 6 bases in the middle. The CDR3 runs 13 residues. The CDR3 loop is CASSTVLNTEAFF. The CDR3 bases that were read are TGTGCCAGTAGTACTGTCCTGAACACTGAA. Combining the CDR3 with reference TRBV19 and TRBJ1-1 gives the whole variable domain DGGITQSPKYLFRKEGQNVTLSCEQNLNHDAMYWYRQDPGQGLRLIYYSQIVNDFQKGDIAEGYSVSREKKESFPLTVTSAQKNPTAFYLCASSTVLNTEAFFGQGTRLTVV.

About this clone itself: With the read ending 3 residues before the CDR3 end, the germline J gene is used to fill in that end. This chain joins TRBV18 and TRBJ1-1, with no clear D. There are 14 residues in the CDR3. The germline V gene has CDR1 KGHSH and CDR2 LQKENI. V lost 0 bases to trimming and J lost 6 bases, with 11 bases between them. CDR3 sequence reads: CASSPPPGLSEAFF. The sequenced CDR3 bases are TGTGCCAGCTCACCACCCCCGGGGTTGTCTGAA. The variable domain in full, with the rest retrieved from reference TRBV18 and TRBJ1-1, is NAGVMQNPRHLVRRRGQEARLRCSPMKGHSHVYWYRQLPEEGLKFMVYLQKENIIDESGMPKERFSAEFPKEGPSILRIQQVVRGDSAAYFCASSPPPGLSEAFFGQGTRLTVV.

A few counts support this clone. The read ends 3 residues before the CDR3 terminus; that terminus is restored from the germline J gene. This chain joins TRBV18 and TRBJ1-3; D gene ambiguous. Per the germline V gene, CDR1 is KGHSH and CDR2 is LQKENI. The CDR3 length is 16 residues. V lost 1 base and J 1 base, leaving 11 bases between the germline ends. CDR3 in amino acids: CASSPLTGSSGNTIYF. Incomplete CDR3 DNA: TGTGCCAGCTCACCACTCACCGGGTCATCTGGAAACACC. Together with reference TRBV18 and TRBJ1-3, the CDR3 gives the full variable domain: NAGVMQNPRHLVRRRGQEARLRCSPMKGHSHVYWYRQLPEEGLKFMVYLQKENIIDESGMPKERFSAEFPKEGPSILRIQQVVRGDSAAYFCASSPLTGSSGNTIYFGEGSWLTVV.

Many counts were recorded for this clone. Coverage ceases 3 residues before the CDR3 finishes, and the germline J gene fills in the end. The rearrangement links TRBV24-1 to TRBJ1-5, with 9 positions matching TRBD1. Germline CDR1 KGHDR, CDR2 SFDVKD. The CDR3 totals 17 residues. With 0 bases clipped from V and 2 bases from J, the junction kept 4 bases outside the gene matches. Incomplete CDR3 DNA: TGTGCCACCAGTGATTTGCGACGGGACAGGGGCAATCAGCCC. Its translation: CATSDLRRDRGNQP. From start to end, the CDR3 is CATSDLRRDRGNQPQHF.

The table lists this clone with a few counts. The observed sequence ends 3 residues before the CDR3 terminus, with the missing tail filled in from the germline J gene. The gene calls are TRBV20-1 and TRBJ2-7; 11 bases line up with TRBD2. With V trimmed by 1 base and J by 6 bases, 2 bases remained unmatched. The CDR3 spans 13 residues. Germline values: CDR1 DFQATT, CDR2 SNEGSKA (reference sequence). Partial CDR3 DNA: TGCAGTGCTAGAGTTCTAGCGGGAGGCGAG. It codes for CSARVLAGGE. The whole CDR3 reads CSARVLAGGEQYF.

The sample holds many counts of this clone. The CDR3 end falls 3 residues outside the read, so it is completed with the germline J gene. The chain joins TRBV30 to TRBJ2-1; D gene ambiguous. This CDR3 region has 12 residues. The germline V gene encodes CDR1 GTSNPN and CDR2 SVGIG (reference sequence). Trimming shortened V by 0 bases and J by 8 bases, and 8 bases separated the two germline ends. The CDR3 loop reads CAWSVRRDEQFF. The CDR3 bases that were read are TGTGCCTGGAGTGTACGCAGAGATGAG.

Notes on this clone: The CDR3 end lies 3 residues beyond the end of the read and is filled in from the germline J gene. This chain links TRBV2 with TRBJ2-7; D uncertain. The CDR3 runs to 11 residues. V lost 5 bases and J 4 bases, leaving 6 bases between the germline ends. The V gene's germline CDR1 is SNHLY and CDR2 FYNNEI. The DNA read from the CDR3 is TGTGCCAGCAGTCTCAGGTACGAG. Translated: CASSLRYE. Given in full, the CDR3 is CASSLRYEQYF.